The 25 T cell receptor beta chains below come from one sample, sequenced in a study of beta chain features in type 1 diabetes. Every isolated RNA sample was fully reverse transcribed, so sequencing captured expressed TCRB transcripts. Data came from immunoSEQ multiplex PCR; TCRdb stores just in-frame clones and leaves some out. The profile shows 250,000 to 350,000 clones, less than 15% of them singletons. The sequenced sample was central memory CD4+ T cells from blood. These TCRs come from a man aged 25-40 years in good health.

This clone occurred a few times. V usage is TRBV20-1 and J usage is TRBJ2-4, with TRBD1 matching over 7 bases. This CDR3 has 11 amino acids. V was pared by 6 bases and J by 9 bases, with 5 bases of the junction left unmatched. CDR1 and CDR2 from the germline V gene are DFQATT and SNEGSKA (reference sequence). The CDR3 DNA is TGCAGTGCAGACAGGGTCGGCATTCAGTACTTC. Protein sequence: CSADRVGIQYF.

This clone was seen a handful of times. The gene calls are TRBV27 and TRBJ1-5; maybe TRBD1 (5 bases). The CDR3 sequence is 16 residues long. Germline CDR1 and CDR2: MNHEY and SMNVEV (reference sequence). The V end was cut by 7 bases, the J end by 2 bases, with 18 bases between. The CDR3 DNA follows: TGTGCCAGCACTCCGGCGGGGGGAGGAGGCAATCAGCCCCAGCATTTT. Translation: CASTPAGGGGNQPQHF.

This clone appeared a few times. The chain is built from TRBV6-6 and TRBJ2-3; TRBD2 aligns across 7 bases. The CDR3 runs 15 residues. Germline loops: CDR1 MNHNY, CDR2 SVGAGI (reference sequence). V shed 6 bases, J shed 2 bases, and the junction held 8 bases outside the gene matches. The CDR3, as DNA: TGTGCCAGCAGCCAGACCCGGGGGGACACAGATACGCAGTATTTT. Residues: CASSQTRGDTDTQYF.

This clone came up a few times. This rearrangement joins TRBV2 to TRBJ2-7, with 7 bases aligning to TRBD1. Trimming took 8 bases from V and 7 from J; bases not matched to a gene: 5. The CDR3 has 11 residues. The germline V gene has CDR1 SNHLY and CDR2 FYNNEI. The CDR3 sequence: CASAPRGEQYF. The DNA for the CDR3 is TGTGCCAGCGCACCCAGGGGGGAGCAGTACTTC.

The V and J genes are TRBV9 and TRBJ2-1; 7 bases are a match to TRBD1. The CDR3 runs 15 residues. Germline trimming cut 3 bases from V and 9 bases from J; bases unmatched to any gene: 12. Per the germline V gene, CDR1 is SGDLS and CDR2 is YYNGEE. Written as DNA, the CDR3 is TGTGCCAGCAGCGCTGACTTTGACAGGGTCAGTGAGCAGTTCTTC. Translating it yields CASSADFDRVSEQFF.

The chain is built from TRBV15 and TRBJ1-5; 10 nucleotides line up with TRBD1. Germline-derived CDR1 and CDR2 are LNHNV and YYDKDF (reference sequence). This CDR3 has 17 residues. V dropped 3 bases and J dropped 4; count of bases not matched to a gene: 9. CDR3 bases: TGTGCCACCAGCAGCAAGACAGGGGGCCATCTGAATCAGCCCCAGCATTTT. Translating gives CATSSKTGGHLNQPQHF.

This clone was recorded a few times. CDR3 region: CASSLFIGDSGNTIYF. DNA for the CDR3: TGTGCCAGCAGCTTATTTATCGGGGACTCTGGAAACACCATATATTTT. This chain connects TRBV11-2 to TRBJ1-3; no clear D gene. The V end lost 2 bases, the J end lost 0 bases, and 11 bases lay between the germline ends. This CDR3 is built from 16 residues. Germline V lookup: CDR1 SGHAT, CDR2 FQNNGV.

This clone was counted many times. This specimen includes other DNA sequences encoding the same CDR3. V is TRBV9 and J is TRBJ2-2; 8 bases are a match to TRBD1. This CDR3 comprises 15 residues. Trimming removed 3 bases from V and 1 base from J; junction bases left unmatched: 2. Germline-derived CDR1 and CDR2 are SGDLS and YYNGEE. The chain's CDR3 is CASSAGTGNTGELFF. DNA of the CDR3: TGTGCCAGCAGCGCGGGGACAGGGAACACCGGGGAGCTGTTTTTT.

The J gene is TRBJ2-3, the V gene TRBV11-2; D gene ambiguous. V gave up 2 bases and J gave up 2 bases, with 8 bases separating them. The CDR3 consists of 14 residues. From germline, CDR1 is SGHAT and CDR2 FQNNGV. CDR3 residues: CASSLYRNTDTQYF. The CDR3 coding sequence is TGTGCCAGCAGCTTATACAGAAACACAGATACGCAGTATTTT.

The CDR3 spells CASSQDPVGNEQFF. CDR3 nucleotides: TGTGCCAGCAGCCAAGATCCCGTGGGCAATGAGCAGTTCTTC. The V call is TRBV4-2, the J call TRBJ2-1; no clear D. Between the trimmed V and J ends, which lost 0 bases and 6 bases, there was a span of 9 bases. Germline V gene sequence: CDR1 LGHNA, CDR2 YNFKEQ. The CDR3 totals 14 residues.

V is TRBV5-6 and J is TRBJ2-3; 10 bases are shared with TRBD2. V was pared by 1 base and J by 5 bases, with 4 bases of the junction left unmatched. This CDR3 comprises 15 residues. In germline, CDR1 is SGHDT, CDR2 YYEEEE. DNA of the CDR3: TGTGCCAGCAGCTTGAGCGGGGGGGCTCAAGATACGCAGTATTTT. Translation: CASSLSGGAQDTQYF.

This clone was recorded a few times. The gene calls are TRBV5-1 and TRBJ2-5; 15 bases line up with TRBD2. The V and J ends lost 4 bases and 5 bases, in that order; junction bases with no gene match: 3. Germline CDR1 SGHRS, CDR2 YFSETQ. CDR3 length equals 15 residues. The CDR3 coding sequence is TGCGCCAGCAGCCCGGGACTAGCGGGAGGCGAGACCCAGTACTTC. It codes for CASSPGLAGGETQYF.

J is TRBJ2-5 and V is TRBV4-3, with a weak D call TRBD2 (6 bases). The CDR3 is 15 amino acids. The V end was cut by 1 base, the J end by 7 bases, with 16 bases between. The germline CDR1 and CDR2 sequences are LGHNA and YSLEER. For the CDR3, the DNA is TGCGCCAGCAGCCAAGGTCTATGGGGGGAAGGGACCCAGTACTTC. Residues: CASSQGLWGEGTQYF.

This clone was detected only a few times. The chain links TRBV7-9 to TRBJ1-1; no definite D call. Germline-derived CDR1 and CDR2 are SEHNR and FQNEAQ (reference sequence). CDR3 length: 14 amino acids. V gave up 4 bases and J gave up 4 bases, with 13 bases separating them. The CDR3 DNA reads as TGTGCCAGCAGCTCCCACATAGGAAGCACTGAAGCTTTCTTT. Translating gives CASSSHIGSTEAFF.

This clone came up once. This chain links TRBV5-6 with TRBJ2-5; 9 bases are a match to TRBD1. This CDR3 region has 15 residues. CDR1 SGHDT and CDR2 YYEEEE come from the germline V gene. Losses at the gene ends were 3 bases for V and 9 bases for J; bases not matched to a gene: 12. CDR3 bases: TGTGCCAGCAGCTCCGGGACAGGGAATCAAGGGGCCCAGTACTTC. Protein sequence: CASSSGTGNQGAQYF.

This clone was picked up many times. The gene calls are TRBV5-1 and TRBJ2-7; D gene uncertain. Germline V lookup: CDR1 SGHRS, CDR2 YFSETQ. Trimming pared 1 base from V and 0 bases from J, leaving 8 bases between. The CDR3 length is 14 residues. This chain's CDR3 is CASSLIAHSYEQYF. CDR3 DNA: TGCGCCAGCAGCTTGATAGCCCACTCCTACGAGCAGTACTTC.

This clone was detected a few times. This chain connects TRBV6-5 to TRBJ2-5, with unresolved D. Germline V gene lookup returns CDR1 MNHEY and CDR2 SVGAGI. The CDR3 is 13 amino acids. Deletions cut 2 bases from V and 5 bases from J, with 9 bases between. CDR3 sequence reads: CASSYGYRETQYF. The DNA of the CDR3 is TGTGCCAGCAGTTACGGGTATCGGGAGACCCAGTACTTC.

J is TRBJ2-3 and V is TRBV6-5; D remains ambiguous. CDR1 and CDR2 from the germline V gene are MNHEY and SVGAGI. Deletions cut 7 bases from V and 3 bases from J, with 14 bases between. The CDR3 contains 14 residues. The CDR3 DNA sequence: TGTGCCAGCACAAGAGGCGGACGAACAGATACGCAGTATTTT. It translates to CASTRGGRTDTQYF.

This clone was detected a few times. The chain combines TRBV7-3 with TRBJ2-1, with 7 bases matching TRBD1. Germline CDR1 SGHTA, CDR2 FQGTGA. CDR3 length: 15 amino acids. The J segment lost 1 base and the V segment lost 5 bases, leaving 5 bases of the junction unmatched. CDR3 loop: CASSPGTASYNEQFF. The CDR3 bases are TGTGCCAGCAGCCCCGGGACAGCATCCTACAATGAGCAGTTCTTC.

CDR3 in DNA: TGTGCCAGCAGTAAACTCCGGGACAACTCCTACGAGCAGTACGTC. It is translated as CASSKLRDNSYEQYV. The chain links TRBV6-6 to TRBJ2-7, with TRBD1 as a possible D gene (6 bases). Germline CDR1 MNHNY, CDR2 SVGAGI (reference sequence). V lost 5 bases to trimming and J lost 0 bases, with 14 bases between them. This CDR3 is 15 amino acids long.

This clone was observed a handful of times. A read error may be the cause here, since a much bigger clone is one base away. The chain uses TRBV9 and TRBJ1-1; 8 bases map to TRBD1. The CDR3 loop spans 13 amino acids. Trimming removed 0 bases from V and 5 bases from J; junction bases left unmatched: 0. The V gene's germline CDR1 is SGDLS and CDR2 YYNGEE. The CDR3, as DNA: TGTGCCAGCAGCGTAGGGACAGGGACTGAAGCTTTCTTT. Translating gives CASSVGTGTEAFF.

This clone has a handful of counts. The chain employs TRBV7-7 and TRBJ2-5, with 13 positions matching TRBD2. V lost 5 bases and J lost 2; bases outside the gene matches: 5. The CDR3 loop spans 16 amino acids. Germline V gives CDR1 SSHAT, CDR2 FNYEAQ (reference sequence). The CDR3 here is CASSLGTSGEQETQYF. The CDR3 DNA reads TGTGCCAGCAGCCTGGGGACTAGCGGGGAACAAGAGACCCAGTACTTC.

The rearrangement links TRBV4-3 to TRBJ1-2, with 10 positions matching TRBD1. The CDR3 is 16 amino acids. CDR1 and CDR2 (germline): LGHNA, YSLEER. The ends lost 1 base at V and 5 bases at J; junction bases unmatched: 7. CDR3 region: CASSQGGGQGTYGYTF. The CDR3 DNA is TGCGCCAGCAGCCAAGGGGGGGGACAGGGGACTTATGGCTACACCTTC.

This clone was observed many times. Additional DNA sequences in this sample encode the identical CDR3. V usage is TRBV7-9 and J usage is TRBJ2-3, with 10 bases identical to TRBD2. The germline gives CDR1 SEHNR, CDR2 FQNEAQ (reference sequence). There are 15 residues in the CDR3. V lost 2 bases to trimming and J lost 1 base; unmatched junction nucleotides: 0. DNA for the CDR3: TGTGCCAGCAGCTTACTAGCGGGAGGCACAGATACGCAGTATTTT. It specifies CASSLLAGGTDTQYF.

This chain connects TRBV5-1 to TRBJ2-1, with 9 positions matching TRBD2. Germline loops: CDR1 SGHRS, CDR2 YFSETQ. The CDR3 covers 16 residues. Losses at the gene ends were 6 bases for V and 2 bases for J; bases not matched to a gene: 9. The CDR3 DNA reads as TGCGCCAGCACTACCTTTAGCGGGGGTACCTACAATGAGCAGTTCTTC. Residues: CASTTFSGGTYNEQFF.